Shown below are 8 T cell receptor beta chains from a single sample sequenced in a study of blood T cell repertoires in COVID-19 (TCRdb year 2020). Receptor amplification or capture employed the immunoSEQ multiplex PCR assay. Drawn from immuneACCESS, this table holds only the in-frame rearrangements with V and J called that TCRdb kept. Clones are partly lost; checked studies trace under half to an unresolved V gene and leave the rest unexplained. The sample table contains about 80,000 clones; only one count was recorded for over 65% of them. The top ten clones comprise around 5% of the sample. The specimen was peripheral blood. Every receptor here comes from a man aged 45 to 65 with active or convalescent COVID-19.

The gene calls are TRBV7-2 and TRBJ2-1; unclear D gene. The ends were cut back, 5 bases at V and 2 bases at J, with 10 bases in the middle. In germline, CDR1 is SGHTA, CDR2 FQGNSA. The CDR3 has 14 amino acids. CDR3 region: CASSHSAPYNEQFF. The CDR3 DNA reads as TGTGCCAGCAGCCACAGTGCCCCCTACAATGAGCAGTTCTTC. The whole variable domain, filled in from reference TRBV7-2 and TRBJ2-1, reads GAGVSQSPSNKVTEKGKDVELRCDPISGHTALYWYRQSLGQGLEFLIYFQGNSAPDKSGLPSDRFSAERTGGSVSTLTIQRTQQEDSAVYLCASSHSAPYNEQFFGPGTRLTVL.

The chain couples TRBV12-3 or TRBV12-4 to TRBJ1-1; the D gene is possibly TRBD1 (5 bases). The V end was cut by 6 bases, the J end by 7 bases, with 9 bases between. The CDR3 totals 11 residues. The DNA for the CDR3 is TGTGCCAGCAGCCCAGGGATTGAAGCTTTCTTT. Translation gives CASSPGIEAFF.

The gene calls are TRBV19 and TRBJ2-4, with TRBD2 identical over 11 bases. This CDR3 is built from 17 residues. Germline trimming cut 5 bases from V and 4 bases from J; bases unmatched to any gene: 10. Germline CDR1 and CDR2: LNHDA and SQIVND (reference sequence). CDR3 in amino acids: CASSPLLLAGGKNIQYF. The CDR3 region has the DNA TGTGCCAGTAGTCCCCTGTTGCTAGCGGGGGGTAAAAACATTCAGTACTTC.

This clone has more than one count but fewer than ten. This chain uses TRBV6-4 with TRBJ1-1; TRBD1 agrees at 7 bases. The CDR3 totals 14 residues. The junction had 5 bases not matched to a gene; V was cut back by 3 bases and J by 4 bases. Germline V gives CDR1 MRHNA, CDR2 SNTAGT. Written as DNA, the CDR3 is TGTGCCAGCAGTGAAAAAGCAGGGGGCACTGAAGCTTTCTTT. This translates into CASSEKAGGTEAFF.

The genes are TRBV5-1 and TRBJ2-7; 10 bases align to TRBD1. This CDR3 region has 16 residues. CDR1 and CDR2 (germline): SGHRS, YFSETQ. The V segment lost 0 bases and the J segment 2 bases; nucleotides outside the gene matches: 5. The CDR3 reads CASSLAGTGVTYEQYF. The CDR3 coding sequence is TGCGCCAGCAGCTTGGCCGGGACAGGGGTTACCTACGAGCAGTACTTC. Based on the CDR3 plus reference TRBV5-1 and TRBJ2-7, the full variable domain is KAGVTQTPRYLIKTRGQQVTLSCSPISGHRSVSWYQQTPGQGLQFLFEYFSETQRNKGNFPGRFSGRQFSNSRSEMNVSTLELGDSALYLCASSLAGTGVTYEQYFGPGTRLTVT.

The rearrangement joins TRBV6-5 to TRBJ2-7, with D tentatively TRBD2 (6 bases). The V end was cut by 6 bases, the J end by 6 bases, with 18 bases between. Germline loops: CDR1 MNHEY, CDR2 SVGAGI. The CDR3 is 14 amino acids. CDR3 sequence reads: CASRSRAGGSEQYF. Here the CDR3 DNA reads TGTGCCAGCAGGAGTAGGGCCGGGGGATCCGAGCAGTACTTC.

CDR3 loop: CASSQDWGLGRAEEQYF. The CDR3 region has the DNA TGTGCCAGCAGCCAAGATTGGGGACTGGGCCGTGCGGAGGAGCAGTACTTC. The chain carries TRBV3-1 (or the pseudogene TRBV3-2) and TRBJ2-7; D perhaps matches TRBD2 (6 bases). The germline V and J ends were trimmed by 0 bases and 7 bases, with 22 bases remaining between them. CDR1 and CDR2 from the germline V gene are LGHDT and YNNKEL (reference sequence). The CDR3 loop spans 17 amino acids.

V and J are TRBV6-5 and TRBJ1-1; D is undetermined. Germline V gene sequence: CDR1 MNHEY, CDR2 SVGAGI. The length of the CDR3 is 14 residues. The V gene lost 2 bases and the J gene lost 1 base, with 8 bases spanning the gap. CDR3 sequence (DNA): TGTGCCAGCAGTTACGTACAGTCGAACACTGAAGCTTTCTTT. Its protein is CASSYVQSNTEAFF.